The rows below give T cell receptor beta chains drawn from one sample of a study of identical twins. TCRdb called the 5' RACE reads again in MiXCR, with one record for every CDR3 protein. Of 500,000 to 550,000 distinct CDR3 sequences in the sample, around 20% were seen once. This sample also appeared in a second study, on yellow fever vaccine responses in identical twins.

Material: CD4+ T cells sorted from blood. Receptor source: a woman aged 18-30 years in good health. CDR3s include the opening cysteine and the closing phenylalanine or tryptophan. A D gene is named only where the DNA matches it firmly. Clone sizes are given selectively: once, few, many, or a class where the clone is expanded.

TRBJ2-2,-,-,15,TRBV12-3/TRBV12-4,TGTGCCAGCAGCGACACTGGCAGAAACACCGGGGAGCTGTTTTTT,CASSDTGRNTGELFF
TRBJ2-1,-,-,15,TRBV11-2,TGTGCCAGCAGCTTTCTCCGAGTAACCTACAATGAGCAGTTCTTC,CASSFLRVTYNEQFF
TRBJ2-7,-,few,10,TRBV2,TGTGCCAGCAGATACTACGAGCAGTACTTC,CASRYYEQYF
TRBJ2-3,-,few,14,TRBV20-1,TGCAGTGCTAGTGAAGAAAAAAGGGGAGATACGCAGTATTTT,CSASEEKRGDTQYF
TRBJ2-7,TRBD1,few,14,TRBV9,TGTGCCAGCAGCGTGGACAGGGGGAACTACGAGCAGTACTTC,CASSVDRGNYEQYF
TRBJ2-2,-,few,12,TRBV25-1,TGTGCCAGCAGTGATAAGGGCGGGGAGCTGTTTTTT,CASSDKGGELFF
TRBJ1-1,-,few,15,TRBV11-2,TGTGCCAGCAGCACCACTTTAGCGGTGAACACTGAAGCTGCCTTT,CASSTTLAVNTEAAF
TRBJ2-5,TRBD1,many,13,TRBV10-3,TGTGCCATCAGAGGACAGACAGGGGAGACCCAGTACTTC,CAIRGQTGETQYF
TRBJ2-2,TRBD2,-,17,TRBV27,TGTGCCAGCAGTTGGACTAGCGGGACTATTAGTGGCGGGGAGCTGTTTTTT,CASSWTSGTISGGELFF
TRBJ1-5,-,few,16,TRBV19,TGTGCCAGTAGTCCCCTGGGGGCAGGCAGCAATCAGCCCCAGCATTTT,CASSPLGAGSNQPQHF
TRBJ2-7,TRBD2,-,16,TRBV4-2,TGTGCCAGCAGCCAAGGGTGGTTAGCGGGCTCCTACGAGCAGTACTTC,CASSQGWLAGSYEQYF
TRBJ2-3,TRBD2,-,14,TRBV5-1,TGCGCCAGCAGCTCACCGGGACTAGCCACTACGCAGTATTTT,CASSSPGLATTQYF
TRBJ2-1,TRBD2,-,16,TRBV11-2,TGTGCCAGCAGCGCCAACCCGGGACTAGCGAGCAATGAGCAGTTCTTC,CASSANPGLASNEQFF
TRBJ2-7,-,-,15,TRBV5-1,TGCGCCAGCAGCTTGGCCGCGGCGGCTGCCTACGAGCAGTACTTC,CASSLAAAAAYEQYF
TRBJ2-2,-,many,16,TRBV5-1,TGCGCCAGCAGCTTGAGGGCGGTCGCGAACACCGGGGAGCTGTTTTTT,CASSLRAVANTGELFF
TRBJ2-5,-,-,15,TRBV6-5,TGTGCCAGCAGTTACTCGAGAGGGAGTGGGGGGACCCAGTACTTC,CASSYSRGSGGTQYF
TRBJ2-2,-,few,15,TRBV20-1,TGCAGTGCTAGAGATTGGGGGGCTAACACCGGGGAGCTGTTTTTT,CSARDWGANTGELFF
TRBJ2-7,-,once,14,TRBV29-1,TGCAGCGTTGAACTCCCAGAATCCCTCTACGAGCAGTACTTC,CSVELPESLYEQYF
TRBJ2-3,TRBD2,-,16,TRBV12-3/TRBV12-4,TGTGCCAGCAGTTACGGGAGGGCCATGGTGACAGATACGCAGTATTTT,CASSYGRAMVTDTQYF
TRBJ2-3,TRBD2,-,16,TRBV28,TGTGCCAGCAGTTCTCAACTAGCGGGGGCAGGAGATACGCAGTATTTT,CASSSQLAGAGDTQYF
TRBJ2-7,-,many,14,TRBV7-9,TGTGCCAGCAGCTTTTTTAGCGACTCCTACGAGCAGTACTTC,CASSFFSDSYEQYF
TRBJ2-2,-,few,17,TRBV6-5,TGTGCCAGCAGTTACTTGCAGGGCTTGCAGGGCACCGGGGAGCTGTTTTTT,CASSYLQGLQGTGELFF
TRBJ2-7,TRBD2,few,13,TRBV10-3,TGTGCCATCGGGGGTCTAGCGGAATACGAGCAGTACTTC,CAIGGLAEYEQYF
TRBJ2-7,-,few,12,TRBV7-9,TGTGCCAGCAGCTTAGGTGCCCACGAGCAGTACTTC,CASSLGAHEQYF
TRBJ2-1,TRBD2,-,18,TRBV29-1,TGCAGCGTGAGGCGGGGGACTAGCGGGATCTCTCAGTACAATGAGCAGTTCTTC,CSVRRGTSGISQYNEQFF
TRBJ2-1,TRBD2,few,15,TRBV2,TGTGCCAGCAGCCCAACTAGCGGGTCTAGGGATGAGCAGTTCTTC,CASSPTSGSRDEQFF
TRBJ2-7,TRBD2,few,16,TRBV4-1,TGCGCCAGCAGCCGCCCCAGCGGGGGGGGGAGGGAGGAGCAGTACTTC,CASSRPSGGGREEQYF
TRBJ1-1,-,-,15,TRBV5-1,TGCGCCAGTGCAGGGGCTTCTCCAACTAACACTGAAGCTTTCTTT,CASAGASPTNTEAFF
TRBJ2-6,-,few,17,TRBV6-5,TGTGCCAGCAGTTTGTTTTGGGAGTGGTCTGGGGCCAACGTCCTGACTTTC,CASSLFWEWSGANVLTF